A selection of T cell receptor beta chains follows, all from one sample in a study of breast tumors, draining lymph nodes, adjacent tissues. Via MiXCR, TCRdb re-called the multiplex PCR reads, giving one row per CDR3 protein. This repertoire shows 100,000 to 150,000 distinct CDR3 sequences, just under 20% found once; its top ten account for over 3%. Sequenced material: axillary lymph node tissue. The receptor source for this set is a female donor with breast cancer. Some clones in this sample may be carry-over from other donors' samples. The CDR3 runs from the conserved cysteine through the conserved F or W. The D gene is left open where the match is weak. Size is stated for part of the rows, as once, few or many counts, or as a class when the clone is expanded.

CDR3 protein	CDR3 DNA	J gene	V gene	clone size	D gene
CASSPDDLYEQFF	TGTGCCAGCAGTCCCGATGACCTCTATGAGCAGTTCTTC	TRBJ2-1	TRBV12-3/TRBV12-4	many	-
CASSLLRDTRYEQYF	TGTGCCAGCAGCTTGCTCCGGGACACCAGGTACGAGCAGTACTTC	TRBJ2-7	TRBV5-4	many	-
CASSETSGVTQETQYF	TGCGCCAGCAGTGAGACTAGCGGGGTAACACAAGAGACCCAGTACTTC	TRBJ2-5	TRBV10-2	-	TRBD2
CASSLVPGSSTDTQYF	TGTGCCAGCAGCTTAGTCCCGGGGTCGAGCACAGATACGCAGTATTTT	TRBJ2-3	TRBV7-9	many	-
CATSRTLAPQETQYF	TGTGCCACCAGCAGGACCCTAGCCCCCCAAGAGACCCAGTACTTC	TRBJ2-5	TRBV15	many	-
CASSFPQGGVGEKLFF	TGTGCCAGTAGTTTCCCACAGGGAGGGGTCGGTGAAAAACTGTTTTTT	TRBJ1-4	TRBV19	many	-
CVTSRSPGEVGELFF	TGTGTCACCAGTAGGTCACCGGGAGAGGTCGGGGAGCTGTTTTTT	TRBJ2-2	TRBV19	-	-
CASSLAVAGNIQYF	TGCGCCAGCAGCTTGGCTGTAGCCGGGAACATTCAGTACTTC	TRBJ2-4	TRBV5-1	-	-
CASSDSGTGGSTGELFF	TGTGCCAGCAGCGATTCCGGGACAGGGGGTTCCACCGGGGAGCTGTTTTTT	TRBJ2-2	TRBV9	many	TRBD1
CASTLGNPGAGNEQYF	TGTGCCAGCACCCTAGGGAACCCGGGGGCGGGAAACGAGCAGTACTTC	TRBJ2-7	TRBV3-1	many	-
CASADADTYNEQFF	TGTGCCAGTGCTGACGCAGATACCTACAATGAGCAGTTCTTC	TRBJ2-1	TRBV19	many	-
CASSLGSGEKLFF	TGTGCCAGCAGTTTGGGTAGTGGGGAAAAACTGTTTTTT	TRBJ1-4	TRBV28	few	-
CASSESGTGDYGYTF	TGTGCCAGCAGTGAATCTGGGACAGGGGACTATGGCTACACCTTC	TRBJ1-2	TRBV2	many	TRBD1
CASRGGSGSTDTQYF	TGTGCCAGCAGAGGGGGTAGCGGGAGTACAGATACGCAGTATTTT	TRBJ2-3	TRBV12-3/TRBV12-4	many	TRBD2
CASSQVIDGELFF	TGCGCCAGCAGCCAAGTGATAGACGGGGAGCTGTTTTTT	TRBJ2-2	TRBV4-1	few	-
CASSQEAGEGTEAFF	TGCGCCAGCAGCCAAGAAGCAGGGGAAGGCACTGAAGCTTTCTTT	TRBJ1-1	TRBV4-1	-	-
CASSSDSYGYTF	TGTGCCAGCAGTTCGGACAGCTATGGCTACACCTTC	TRBJ1-2	TRBV6-6	many	-
CATRSVKFYEQYF	TGCGCCACGCGCTCAGTCAAATTCTACGAGCAGTACTTC	TRBJ2-7	TRBV10-1	many	-
CASSPPYDSSLHF	TGTGCCAGCTCACCACCGTATGACAGCTCCCTCCACTTT	TRBJ1-6	TRBV18	many	-
CATSDNAGLNTGELFF	TGTGCCACCAGTGATAATGCAGGATTGAACACCGGGGAGCTGTTTTTT	TRBJ2-2	TRBV24-1	many	-
CASSQVGGYTIYF	TGCGCCAGCAGCCAAGTTGGGGGGTACACCATATATTTT	TRBJ1-3	TRBV4-1	many	-
CASSQGHQRSITTNEKLFF	TGCGCCAGCAGCCAAGGTCACCAGAGGTCGATCACAACTAATGAAAAACTGTTTTTT	TRBJ1-4	TRBV5-5	-	-
CATSRGTSPDTQYF	TGTGCCACCAGCCGAGGGACGAGCCCAGATACGCAGTATTTT	TRBJ2-3	TRBV15	many	-
CASSFGPDYEQYF	TGTGCCAGCAGCTTCGGACCAGACTACGAGCAGTACTTC	TRBJ2-7	TRBV9	many	-
CASSPPGQTGANILTF	TGTGCCAGCAGCCCCCCAGGACAGACTGGGGCCAACATCCTGACTTTC	TRBJ2-6	TRBV3-1	-	-
CASSPGGGPNEQFF	TGTGCCAGCAGTCCAGGCGGGGGACCCAATGAGCAGTTCTTC	TRBJ2-1	TRBV27	few	TRBD2
CASTGGGTYVYGYTF	TGTGCCAGCACGGGGGGGGGCACTTACGTCTATGGCTACACCTTC	TRBJ1-2	TRBV12-3/TRBV12-4	many	-
CASSFLGQVNQPQHF	TGTGCCAGCAGTTTTCTCGGACAGGTCAATCAGCCCCAGCATTTT	TRBJ1-5	TRBV27	-	TRBD1